One sample yielded the 16 T cell receptor beta chains listed below, sequenced in a study of T-cell reconstitution after alpha-beta-depleted transplantation in children. Preparation of the TCRbeta library was carried out with unique molecular identifiers. TCRdb reprocessed the PCR reads via MiXCR and lists one record per CDR3 protein. The table has some 520,000 distinct CDR3 sequences, 32% seen once. Sequenced material: PBMCs from the stem cell graft donor, taken from the stem cell graft. These receptors were obtained from a human donor who donated a stem cell graft to a child with aplastic anemia.

The rearrangement joins TRBV5-1 to TRBJ1-5; 7 bases are a match to TRBD1. The CDR3 totals 16 residues. The germline V gene has CDR1 SGHRS and CDR2 YFSETQ. The V gene end was trimmed by 1 base and the J gene end by 1 base; junction bases not matched to a gene: 5. CDR3 region: CASSLSGGESNQPQHF. In DNA form, the CDR3 reads TGCGCCAGCAGCTTGTCAGGGGGGGAAAGCAATCAGCCCCAGCATTTT.

This clonotype turned up a few times. The chain links TRBV5-6 to TRBJ2-5; 8 positions match TRBD2. Unmatched junction bases numbered 5, after V lost 4 bases and J lost 6 bases. CDR1 and CDR2 (germline): SGHDT, YYEEEE. The CDR3 is 13 amino acids. Here the CDR3 reads CASSRGGLKTQYF. CDR3 nucleotide sequence: TGTGCCAGCAGCCGGGGGGGGCTGAAGACCCAGTACTTC. Full variable domain (missing parts from reference TRBV5-6 and TRBJ2-5): DAGVTQSPTHLIKTRGQQVTLRCSPKSGHDTVSWYQQALGQGPQFIFQYYEEEERQRGNFPDRFSGHQFPNYSSELNVNALLLGDSALYLCASSRGGLKTQYFGPGTRLLVL.

The J gene is TRBJ1-5, the V gene TRBV6-2 or TRBV6-3; 9 bases align to TRBD1. V was clipped by 7 bases and J by 6 bases; unmatched bases: 4. CDR1 and CDR2 from the germline V gene are MNHEY and SVGEGT. This CDR3 has 13 residues. As DNA, the CDR3 is TGTGCCAGCAACGACAGGGGGAGTCAGCCCCAGCATTTT. Its translation: CASNDRGSQPQHF.

This clonotype was seen more than once but under ten times. The V and J genes are TRBV20-1 and TRBJ2-2; 9 nucleotides agree with TRBD1. CDR3 size: 13 residues. Germline V gene sequence: CDR1 DFQATT, CDR2 SNEGSKA (reference sequence). In DNA form, the CDR3 reads TGCAGCGTGGGACAGGGAGTCACCGGGGAGCTGTTTTTT. Translation: CSVGQGVTGELFF.

The chain combines TRBV6-5 with TRBJ1-6; a possible D gene is TRBD1 (6 bases). Per the germline V gene, CDR1 is MNHEY and CDR2 is SVGAGI. The CDR3 loop spans 17 amino acids. V was shortened by 2 bases and J by 9 bases, with 20 bases between the two germline ends. The CDR3 loop is CASSYRVGASFVSPLHF. CDR3 in DNA: TGTGCCAGCAGTTACAGGGTGGGGGCTAGCTTTGTTTCACCCCTCCACTTT.

This clonotype showed up just once. The chain links TRBV11-1 to TRBJ2-7; the D gene is possibly TRBD1 (5 bases). Looked up from germline, CDR1 is SGHAT and CDR2 is FQDESV (reference sequence). The V gene lost 1 base and the J gene lost 0 bases, with 19 bases spanning the gap. The CDR3 has 18 amino acids. The CDR3 reads CASSLEGPGSKSSYEQYF. The DNA for the CDR3 is TGTGCCAGCAGCTTAGAAGGGCCAGGGTCTAAGAGCTCCTACGAGCAGTACTTC.

This clonotype was observed a handful of times. The chain recombines TRBV20-1 with TRBJ1-1, with 9 bases identical to TRBD1. Trimming removed 1 base from V and 4 bases from J; junction bases left unmatched: 7. The CDR3 is 15 amino acids. The germline V gene has CDR1 DFQATT and CDR2 SNEGSKA (reference sequence). In nucleotides, the CDR3 is TGCAGTGCTAGAGTACAGGGGGCTGACGGCACTGAAGCTTTCTTT. Its translation is CSARVQGADGTEAFF.

The gene calls are TRBV7-2 and TRBJ1-3; D call uncertain. CDR3 length: 16 amino acids. Germline values: CDR1 SGHTA, CDR2 FQGNSA. The V gene lost 1 base and the J gene lost 0 bases, with 10 bases spanning the gap. The CDR3 nucleotides are TGTGCCAGCAGCTTAGTTTCAGCCGGCTCTGGAAACACCATATATTTT. This translates into CASSLVSAGSGNTIYF.

This clonotype was counted a few times. V is TRBV6-5 and J is TRBJ2-2; 11 bases align to TRBD1. Germline V gives CDR1 MNHEY, CDR2 SVGAGI. Trimming cost V 2 bases and J 3 bases; bases outside gene matches: 2. The CDR3 length is 16 residues. The CDR3 is CASSYGDRGYTGELFF. CDR3 nucleotide sequence: TGTGCCAGCAGTTACGGGGACAGGGGGTACACCGGGGAGCTGTTTTTT.

In its sample, this clonotype was seen a few times. This sequence joins TRBV2 and TRBJ2-5; D tentatively fits TRBD1 or TRBD2 (5 bases each). Germline CDR1 and CDR2: SNHLY and FYNNEI. The V end was cut by 4 bases, the J end by 5 bases, with 20 bases between. The CDR3 covers 16 residues. CDR3 sequence (DNA): TGTGCCAGCAGTGTGGGGGTTCCGAGAGGGTCCGAGACCCAGTACTTC. This codes for CASSVGVPRGSETQYF.

The chain employs TRBV25-1 and TRBJ2-1, with 9 bases aligning to TRBD2. V lost 8 bases, J lost 7 bases, and 6 bases stayed unmatched. The germline CDR1 and CDR2 sequences are MGHDK and SYGVNS. This CDR3 region has 13 residues. The CDR3 DNA reads as TGTGCCAGCGGGCTAGCGGGATTGAATGAGCAGTTCTTC. It codes for CASGLAGLNEQFF.

A few counts support this clonotype. The chain links TRBV11-2 to TRBJ2-1; 9 bases match TRBD2. Germline CDR1 is SGHAT and CDR2 is FQNNGV. The CDR3 is 17 amino acids. Trimming cost V 0 bases and J 13 bases; bases outside gene matches: 16. The CDR3 is CASSLDLSRGRASKQFF. The CDR3 DNA reads as TGTGCCAGCAGCTTAGATCTGTCTCGCGGGAGGGCCTCAAAACAGTTCTTC. Filled out from reference TRBV11-2 and TRBJ2-1, the complete variable domain reads EAGVAQSPRYKIIEKRQSVAFWCNPISGHATLYWYQQILGQGPKLLIQFQNNGVVDDSQLPKDRFSAERLKGVDSTLKIQPAKLEDSAVYLCASSLDLSRGRASKQFFGPGTRLTVL.

This clonotype was seen more than once but under ten times. The chain joins TRBV25-1 to TRBJ2-5; possibly TRBD2 for D (6 bases). Germline V CDR1 and CDR2: MGHDK, SYGVNS. The V end was cut by 6 bases, the J end by 2 bases, with 10 bases between. The CDR3 covers 13 residues. CDR3 protein: CASSGLPQETQYF. The DNA of the CDR3 is TGTGCCAGCAGCGGACTACCTCAAGAGACCCAGTACTTC. The full variable domain, completed using reference TRBV25-1 and TRBJ2-5, is EADIYQTPRYLVIGTGKKITLECSQTMGHDKMYWYQQDPGMELHLIHYSYGVNSTEKGDLSSESTVSRIRTEHFPLTLESARPSHTSQYLCASSGLPQETQYFGPGTRLLVL.

The sample holds a few counts of this clonotype. This chain joins TRBV20-1 and TRBJ1-4; no firm D call. There are 14 residues in the CDR3. V gave up 6 bases and J gave up 8 bases, with 19 bases separating them. The germline V gene has CDR1 DFQATT and CDR2 SNEGSKA (reference sequence). The CDR3 DNA follows: TGCAGTGCCAACCTCGGAGCAGCACGCGAAAAACTGTTTTTT. Its protein is CSANLGAAREKLFF.

The rearrangement joins TRBV28 to TRBJ2-5, with 8 bases lining up with TRBD2. Germline CDR1 MDHEN, CDR2 SYDVKM. Losses at the gene ends were 6 bases for V and 3 bases for J; bases not matched to a gene: 9. The CDR3 runs to 15 residues. The CDR3 region has the DNA TGTGCCAGCAGCCTACTAGCGGACCTAAAAGAGACCCAGTACTTC. It yields the protein CASSLLADLKETQYF.

The chain links TRBV6-2 or TRBV6-3 to TRBJ2-7; 10 bases align to TRBD2. The CDR3 totals 15 residues. CDR1 MNHEY and CDR2 SVGEGT come from the germline V gene. V lost 8 bases, J lost 0 bases, and 7 bases stayed unmatched. The CDR3 DNA reads TGTGCCAGCGCGGGAGCGGGAGGGGGCTCCTACGAGCAGTACGTC. Protein product: CASAGAGGGSYEQYV.